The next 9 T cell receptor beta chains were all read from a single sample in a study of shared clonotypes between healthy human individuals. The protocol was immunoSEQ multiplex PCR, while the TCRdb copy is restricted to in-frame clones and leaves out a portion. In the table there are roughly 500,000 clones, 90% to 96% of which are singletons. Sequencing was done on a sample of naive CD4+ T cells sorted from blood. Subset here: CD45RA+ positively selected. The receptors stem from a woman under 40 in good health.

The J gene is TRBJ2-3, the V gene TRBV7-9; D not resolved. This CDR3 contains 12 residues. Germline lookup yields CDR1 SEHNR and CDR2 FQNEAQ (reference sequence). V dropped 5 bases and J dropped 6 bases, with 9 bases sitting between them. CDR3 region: CASSTSRDTQYF. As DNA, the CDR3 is TGTGCCAGCAGCACAAGCCGGGATACGCAGTATTTT.

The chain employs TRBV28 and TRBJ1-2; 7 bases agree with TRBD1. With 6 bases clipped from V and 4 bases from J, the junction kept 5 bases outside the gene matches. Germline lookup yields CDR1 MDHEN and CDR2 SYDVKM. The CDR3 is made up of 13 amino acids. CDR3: CASRRDSLYGYTF. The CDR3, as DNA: TGTGCCAGCAGACGGGACAGCCTCTATGGCTACACCTTC.

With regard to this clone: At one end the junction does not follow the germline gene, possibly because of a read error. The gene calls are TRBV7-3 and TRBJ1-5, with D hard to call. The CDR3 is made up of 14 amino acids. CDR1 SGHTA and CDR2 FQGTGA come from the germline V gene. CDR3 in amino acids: CASNLLVGNQPQHF. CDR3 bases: TGTGCCAGCAACTTACTGGTTGGCAATCAGCCCCAGCATTTT. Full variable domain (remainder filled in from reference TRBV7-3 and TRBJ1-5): GAGVSQTPSNKVTEKGKYVELRCDPISGHTALYWYRQSLGQGPEFLIYFQGTGAADDSGLPNDRFFAVRPEGSVSTLKIQRTERGDSAVYLCASNLLVGNQPQHFGDGTRLSIL.

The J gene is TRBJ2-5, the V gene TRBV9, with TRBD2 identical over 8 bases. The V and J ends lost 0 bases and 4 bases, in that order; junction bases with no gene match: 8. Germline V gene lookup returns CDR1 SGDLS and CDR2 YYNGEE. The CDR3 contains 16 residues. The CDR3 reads CASSVGGSGEGETQYF. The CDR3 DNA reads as TGTGCCAGCAGCGTAGGAGGTAGCGGGGAGGGAGAGACCCAGTACTTC.

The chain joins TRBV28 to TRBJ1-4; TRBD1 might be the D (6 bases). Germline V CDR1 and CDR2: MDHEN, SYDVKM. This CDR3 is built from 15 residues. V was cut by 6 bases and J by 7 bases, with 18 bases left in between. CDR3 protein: CASSIPTGTGEKLFF. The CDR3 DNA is TGTGCCAGCAGCATCCCCACAGGGACGGGTGAAAAACTGTTTTTT.

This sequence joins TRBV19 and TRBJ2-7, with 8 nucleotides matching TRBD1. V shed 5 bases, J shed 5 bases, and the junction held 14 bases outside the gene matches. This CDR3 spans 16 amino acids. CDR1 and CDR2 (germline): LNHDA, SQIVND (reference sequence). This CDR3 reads CASSQYPRTGRHEQYF. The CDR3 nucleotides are TGTGCCAGTAGTCAATACCCTCGGACAGGGAGACACGAGCAGTACTTC. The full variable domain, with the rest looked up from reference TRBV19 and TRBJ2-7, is DGGITQSPKYLFRKEGQNVTLSCEQNLNHDAMYWYRQDPGQGLRLIYYSQIVNDFQKGDIAEGYSVSREKKESFPLTVTSAQKNPTAFYLCASSQYPRTGRHEQYFGPGTRLTVT.

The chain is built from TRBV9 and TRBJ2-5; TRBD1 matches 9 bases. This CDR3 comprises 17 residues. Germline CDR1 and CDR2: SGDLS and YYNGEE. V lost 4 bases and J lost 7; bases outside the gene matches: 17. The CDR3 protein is CASSRTGAADGKGTQYF. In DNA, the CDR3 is TGTGCCAGCAGCAGGACAGGGGCCGCCGATGGTAAGGGGACCCAGTACTTC.

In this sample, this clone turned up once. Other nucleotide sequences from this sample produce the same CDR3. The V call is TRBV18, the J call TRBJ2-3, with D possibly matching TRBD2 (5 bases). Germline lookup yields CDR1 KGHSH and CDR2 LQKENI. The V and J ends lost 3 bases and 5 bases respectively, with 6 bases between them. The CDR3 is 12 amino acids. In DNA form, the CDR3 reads TGTGCCAGCTCACCCCGGGGAGATACGCAGTATTTT. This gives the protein CASSPRGDTQYF. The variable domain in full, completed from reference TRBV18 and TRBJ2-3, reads NAGVMQNPRHLVRRRGQEARLRCSPMKGHSHVYWYRQLPEEGLKFMVYLQKENIIDESGMPKERFSAEFPKEGPSILRIQQVVRGDSAAYFCASSPRGDTQYFGPGTRLTVL.

CDR3 in DNA: TGTGCCAGCAGCTTAGGACCGAGCACAGATACGCAGTATTTT. It is translated as CASSLGPSTDTQYF. The chain couples TRBV7-2 to TRBJ2-3; D remains ambiguous. The CDR3 extends over 14 amino acids. Germline CDR1 reads SGHTA; CDR2 reads FQGNSA. V lost 1 base, J lost 0 bases, and 5 bases lay in between.